This TCR delta chain is from a study of Vδ1+ human thymocytes. Study-wide results and caveats: Highly polyclonal TRG and TRD repertoires with Gaussian CDR3 length distributions appeared in thymus.

Germline-derived CDR1 and CDR2 are TSWWSYY and QGS. J lost 1 base, V lost 4 bases, and 26 bases had no gene match. This CDR3 comprises 22 residues. The template was reverse-transcribed extracted RNA. CDR3 amplicons came from multiplex PCR with pooled V-gene forward and constant-region reverse primers. TCRdb reapplied CATT to the multiplex PCR reads. The sample shows about 75,000 delta-chain clones, around 32% of them seen only once. Note on this clone: What it binds is not known.

What was sequenced was Vdelta1+ gamma-delta thymocytes from the thymus. Regarding subset: FACS-sorted CD3+ TCRalphabeta- TCRVdelta1+ TCRVdelta2- thymocytes. The sequence came from a boy under three years old who had congenital heart surgery. The chain joins TRDV1 to TRDJ1; 8 nucleotides align to TRDD3. The CDR3 is CALGGTTFGERLGEPRTDKLIF. The CDR3 DNA reads as TGTGCTCTTGGGGGAACCACCTTCGGTGAGCGTCTGGGGGAACCACGCACCGATAAACTCATCTTT.